What follows is one T cell receptor (beta chain) and its context. Participants had their cohort set by participant-reported clinical history. These data come from a study of blood T cell repertoires in COVID-19. Unmatched junction bases numbered 7, after V lost 3 bases and J lost 5 bases. The CDR3 extends over 15 amino acids. Germline CDR1 and CDR2: LNHNV and YYDKDF (reference sequence). Measured with immunoSEQ multiplex PCR; TCRdb has only the in-frame clones, and not every one. The sample lists some 150,000 clones, around 88% occurring once. The TCR was taken from a woman between 45 and 65 years old in a cohort exposed to, infected with or recovered from COVID-19 (not recorded which). The sample consisted of PBMCs or T cells enriched from blood (not recorded which). The chain is built from TRBV15 and TRBJ2-5, with 9 bases lining up with TRBD2. The CDR3 coding sequence is TGTGCCACCAGCAGCCGCGGGGGGGCAGGTGAGACCCAGTACTTC. The encoded protein is CATSSRGGAGETQYF.